This TCR beta chain was profiled in a study of beta chain features in type 1 diabetes. Whole-study results and caveats: Cells with high TCR expression could be over-represented by cDNA sequencing. Moderate but significant shortening of TCRB CDR3s was recorded in all four CD4+ subsets from Type 1 diabetes patients.

This clone was seen only a few times. No antigen is known for it. The authors reverse transcribed all of the isolated RNA, so sequencing captured expressed TCRB transcripts. Assay: immunoSEQ multiplex PCR; the TCRdb copy retains only in-frame clones and omits some. The sample includes 150,000 to 200,000 clones, around 9% of them seen just once. Sort purity for all populations was recorded as exceeding 98%. Germline V gene lookup returns CDR1 DFQATT and CDR2 SNEGSKA (reference sequence). The CDR3 is 11 amino acids. Trimming removed 3 bases from V and 4 bases from J, with 7 bases in between. V is TRBV20-1 and J is TRBJ2-7; D not certain. The TCR sequence derives from a woman younger than 45 with type 1 diabetes. Sequenced: central memory CD4+ T cells from blood. CDR3 protein: CSASSKYEQYF. The DNA of the CDR3 is TGCAGTGCTAGCTCTAAGTACGAGCAGTACTTC.